This T cell receptor (beta chain) came from a study of cytomegalovirus exposure and HLA in healthy donors (dated by TCRdb to the late 2010s). Study-wide context: An earlier analysis of roughly 570 of the donors reported under 300 Gb of sequence data and approximately 120 million unique TCR beta sequences obtained from approximately 180 million T cells. Roughly 320 gigabases of sequencing data and 91 million or so unique TCR sequences made up an early release that covered approximately 620 HLA-typed donors. The genetic ancestry cluster associated with self-reported Caucasian donors included over 65% of the 350 to 500 genotyped donors. The aim of the study was to test whether cataloging public T cell receptors could identify signatures of past pathogen exposure. The study used immunosequencing to profile the T cell repertoires of 666 subjects and linked those repertoires to cytomegalovirus serostatus. In addition to the first cohort of 666 subjects, a separate validation cohort of approximately 120 different subjects was used. To predict cytomegalovirus infection status, the study brought together high-throughput TCR immunosequencing, statistical association of individual TCRs with disease status, and machine learning. To study patterns of TCR occurrence, a later analysis re-analyzed previously published TCR beta repertoires from 700 or so donors and added high-resolution HLA genotyping. The later analysis used no new phenotypic data to find candidate immune exposures, relying instead on TCR beta sequences and their occurrence across donors. In an earlier analysis of 587 of the donors, high-throughput TCR beta sequencing was used to judge whether each TCR beta V gene segment behaved as functional or pseudogenic. Donor age, sex, ethnicity and CMV serostatus were collected together with the repertoire data. A later genetic analysis took genome-wide SNP genotypes for about three fifths of the roughly 670 donors and used that subset as a discovery cohort. All discovery cohort repertoires had been generated on a single sequencing platform. Class I and class II HLA loci were covered by the typing at four-digit resolution. Typing coverage varied by locus: about 620-630 donors for A, B, C, DRB1 and DQB1; some 520 for DQA1; about 570 for DPA1; about 450 for DPB1. Because of strong linkage in the cohort, roughly five DR-DQ haplotypes were treated as single units for association and clustering. Among over 350 genotyped donors of the cohort, an average of approximately 230,000 unique TCR beta nucleotide sequences were sequenced per donor, roughly 18% of them non-productive.

Overall study outcomes, separate from this receptor: The classifier was reported to diagnose cytomegalovirus status with high specificity and sensitivity in both the original and validation cohorts. In an earlier analysis of about 600 of the donors, most TCR beta V segments appeared in productive rearrangements about 87% or about 30% of the time, broadly matching IMGT annotations. Because HLA typing was unavailable for some donors at each locus, only the typed subset was used in association tests. In a later analysis, most CMV-associated TCR beta chains were found to appear HLA-restricted, with HLA associations seemingly driven largely by CMV exposure. Some IMGT-functional V segments, including TRBV6-2 and TRBV6-3, could not be distinguished by the 87-base-pair reads and were therefore excluded. A few of the identified cytomegalovirus-associated TCR beta chains were confirmed in vitro to be specific for cytomegalovirus antigens. Most TCR sequences were seen in very few donors, while some public TCRs were found in many individuals. A total of about 150 TCR beta chains were listed by the study as associated with cytomegalovirus. In a later analysis, several top co-occurrence clusters were reported to appear linked to parvovirus B19, influenza, CMV and Epstein-Barr virus. Immune exposure information for the cohort was limited to CMV serostatus. Presence/absence analyses assumed roughly uniform sequencing depth across donors, an assumption that may not hold. A cluster of highly shared sequence variants was judged likely to be a technical artifact of the sequencing pipeline. A further reported finding was that TCR beta sequences accurately predicted the HLA-A and HLA-B alleles for most subjects in the first cohort. When HLA alleles, especially DR and DQ, strongly co-occurred, TCR associations were difficult to assign to individual alleles. Linkage disequilibrium might explain the correlated functional status among segregating V segments, but an unknown experimental factor could not be excluded. The authors suggested that the approach could potentially be generalized to other disease states and immunological phenotypes. This cohort had only TCR beta chains sequenced, and the lack of alpha or paired-chain data limited which features could be detected. In a later genetic analysis, a missense DCLRE1C variant was associated with V-gene and J-gene trimming of TCR beta chains, and the association was replicated in an independent cohort. Compared with the approximately 670-donor mean, donors in an Asian-associated ancestry cluster had fewer N-insertions in productive TCRs, according to a later genetic analysis. In a later analysis, HLA-associated TCR beta chains were found to be more clonally expanded and to have lower generation probabilities than equally common non-associated chains. Specific HLA alleles were associated with 15,000 to 20,000 TCR beta sequences at a false discovery rate of 0.05 in a later analysis. Over 15 rarely observed V segments, including chromosome 9 orphons, were excluded from the earlier analysis of several hundred of the donors because counts were too low. In a later analysis, the rate of TCR association differed among HLA loci, with DRB1 alleles having the most associated TCRs and HLA-C alleles having the fewest.

Library prep was done by the immunoSEQ multiplex PCR assay. For the multiplex PCR, a mixture combining 60 forward primers for TCR Vbeta segments and 13 reverse primers for TCR Jbeta segments was used. The CDR3 region of rearranged TCR beta genes was amplified from genomic DNA by a multiplex PCR assay. Amplified TCR beta libraries were sequenced as 87-base-pair reads on the Illumina HiSeq System. Under the source paper's analysis protocol: A later analysis tallied roughly 80 million unique TCR beta chains across the 666 repertoires, and roughly 11 million of those chains were shared by two or more donors. To remove PCR and sequencing errors, raw reads were error-corrected and collapsed into unique sequences using a nearest-neighbor algorithm that merged closely related sequences. V, D and J gene segments were assigned by aligning CDR3 sequences to IMGT reference sequences. For a sequence to be retained, a match of at least six nucleotides to both a V gene segment and a J gene segment was required. Rearrangements were called productive when the CDR3 lacked stop codons and stayed in frame with V and J; all others were non-productive. CDR3 was defined by IMGT convention, running from the second conserved V-encoded cysteine to the conserved J-encoded phenylalanine. Sequences without an unambiguous match to a single V gene segment were excluded from the earlier analysis of a few hundred of the donors. An earlier analysis of roughly 590 of the donors called V segments functional above 56.7% productive rearrangements and segregating when the between-donor standard deviation exceeded 5%. A statistical classification framework was built to diagnose cytomegalovirus status from the catalog of TCR beta chain sequences. A later analysis assigned V and J genes by comparing TCR nucleotide sequences with IMGT/GENE-DB human TR gene sequences. In a later analysis, CDR3 sequences and most-parsimonious VDJ recombination scenarios were assigned using the TCRdist pipeline. In a later analysis, each TCR beta chain was defined by its CDR3 amino acid sequence together with its V-gene family, and reads lacking a unique V-gene family were excluded. In a later analysis, fewer than 600 highly shared, low-generation-probability nucleotide sequences were removed to address suspected cross-contamination and a sequencing artifact. In a later analysis, a clonal expansion index for each public chain was calculated from normalized within-repertoire ranks of inferred template counts. In a later analysis, generation probabilities were computed with a VDJ recombination model fitted to out-of-frame rearrangements, and the resulting probabilities were checked against IGoR. In a later analysis, hypergeometric tests were used to score TCR-TCR, TCR-HLA and TCR-CMV co-occurrence, with a repertoire-size bias correction applied to TCR pairs. A later analysis estimated false discovery rates by permuting HLA or CMV assignments 20 times. A later analysis grouped co-occurring TCRs with DBSCAN, adding TCRdist sequence similarity when clustering within HLA-allele-positive subsets. For co-occurrence clustering, repertoires with fewer than 30,000 or more than 120,000 public chains were excluded, along with five repertoires with anomalous nucleotide sharing. Not all clones reach the TCRdb copy of this immuneACCESS table, which keeps in-frame sequences only. Checked studies attribute under half of the gap to unresolved V genes and leave the rest unexplained. From that table come the V and J calls and clone size; the DNA was used to work out D and trimming. This sample comprises under 200,000 clones, 70% to 80% of them detected only once. The top ten constitute 0.69% of the sample.

The CDR3 runs 15 amino acids, cysteine and phenylalanine included. Only the CDR3 portion is preserved as DNA: 45 bases, with reading frame beginning at the first base. The germline V gene provides CDR1 SGHRS and CDR2 YFSETQ. Unmatched junction bases come to 5, with V trimmed by 2 bases and J by 4 bases. The cohort was made up of hundreds of healthy bone marrow donors. All cohort members were sampled while nominally healthy, although unrecorded immune exposures were likely present. The donor tested CMV seronegative, placing the donor among the 350 or so seronegative members of the cohort. Each donor provided a peripheral blood sample, and peripheral blood mononuclear cells were used for TCR beta sequencing. Genomic DNA extraction from the blood cell samples was performed with the Qiagen DNeasy Blood Extraction Kit. Of note for this clone: Its cognate antigen has yet to be identified. Base qualities are missing; no much larger clone stands one base away.

Recombination connected TRBV5-1 to TRBJ1-5, and 8 junction bases match TRBD1. The sequence was obtained from a woman between 40 and 55 years old in good health and CMV-seronegative. Sequencing was done on a sample of PBMCs. The CDR3 reads CASSLMTGENQPQHF. The base sequence is TGCGCCAGCAGCTTAATGACAGGGGAGAATCAGCCCCAGCATTTT.